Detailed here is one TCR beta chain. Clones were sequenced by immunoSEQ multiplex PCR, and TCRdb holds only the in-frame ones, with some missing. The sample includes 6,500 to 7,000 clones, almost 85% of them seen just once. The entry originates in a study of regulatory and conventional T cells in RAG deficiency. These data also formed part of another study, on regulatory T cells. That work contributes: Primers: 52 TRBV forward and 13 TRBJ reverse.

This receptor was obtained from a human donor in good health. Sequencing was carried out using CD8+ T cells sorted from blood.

The CDR3: CASSPGTHTEAFF. For the CDR3, the DNA is TGTGCCAGCAGTCCAGGGACACACACTGAAGCTTTCTTT. The chain has TRBV6-5 and TRBJ1-1; D is perhaps TRBD1 (6 bases). The germline CDR1 and CDR2 sequences are MNHEY and SVGAGI. This CDR3 has 13 residues. V was clipped by 5 bases and J by 3 bases, with 10 bases between them.